Sequencing of this T cell receptor (beta chain) was carried out in a study of T cell responses to AZD1222 COVID-19 vaccine. Regarding the study as a whole: Nearly half of spike-specific TCRs reportedly target unmutated variant regions.

Method: immunoSEQ multiplex PCR; TCRdb's copy keeps in-frame clones and lacks some. Of 100,000 to 150,000 clones in the sample, around 85% were seen once. The germline CDR1 and CDR2 sequences are SGHNT and YENEEA. CDR3 length: 15 residues. With 0 bases clipped from V and 5 bases from J, the junction kept 4 bases outside the gene matches. As to this clone: Its antigen is undetermined.

This sample comprised peripheral blood, obtained 28 days after the second dose of the MenACWY control vaccine. The chain is built from TRBV11-3 and TRBJ2-3, with 8 positions matching TRBD1. The clonotype originates from an adult who received the MenACWY meningococcal vaccine as a control. The CDR3 sequence: CASSLEGQAGDTQYF. CDR3 nucleotide sequence: TGTGCCAGCAGCTTAGAGGGACAGGCTGGAGATACGCAGTATTTT.